The clone carrying this T cell receptor (beta chain) was detected only once. What it recognizes is unknown. Data came from immunoSEQ multiplex PCR; TCRdb stores just in-frame clones and leaves some out. The sample lists about 20,000 clones, approximately 86% occurring once. The sample is drawn from a study of somatic mutations in cytotoxic T cells in rheumatoid arthritis. Study summary: Flow sorting at nearly 100% purity was applied to some V beta antibody-stained T-cell populations, which included V beta1+ cells sequenced for TCRB. General study results and limits: Compared with age-matched healthy controls, rheumatoid arthritis patients did not differ significantly in CD8+ T-cell clonality.

CDR3 length: 11 amino acids. V was pared by 2 bases and J by 10 bases, with 12 bases between. The germline gives CDR1 DFQATT, CDR2 SNEGSKA (reference sequence). This sequence was found in a woman aged 45-65 years in good health. V usage is TRBV20-1 and J usage is TRBJ2-7; D is ambiguous. The sample taken for sequencing was CD8+ T cells sorted from blood. In nucleotides, the CDR3 is TGCAGTGCTAGATTCTCCCCACTTCAGTACTTC. It yields the protein CSARFSPLQYF.